Presented here are 25 T cell receptor beta chains from one specimen sequenced in a study of response to subunit inactivated influenza vaccine. One entry per CDR3 protein results from TCRdb running MiXCR on the RT-PCR reads. The profile shows about 530,000 distinct CDR3 sequences, over 10% of them singletons. Sequenced here: PBMCs from blood, sampled roughly 45 days after vaccination. These receptors were obtained from a man in his fifties or sixties who received an inactivated influenza vaccine.

This clonotype was counted at least ten times. The chain has TRBV20-1 and TRBJ2-7; D unresolved. With 5 bases removed from V and 3 bases from J, the gap between germline ends came to 14 bases. The CDR3 has 13 residues. Germline CDR1 and CDR2: DFQATT and SNEGSKA (reference sequence). The CDR3: CSAPGPLGYEQYF. The CDR3, as DNA: TGCAGTGCTCCCGGACCATTGGGCTACGAGCAGTACTTC.

The chain has TRBV9 and TRBJ2-2; 7 nucleotides align to TRBD2. With V trimmed by 0 bases and J by 5 bases, 7 bases remained unmatched. The CDR3 spans 16 residues. CDR1 SGDLS and CDR2 YYNGEE come from the germline V gene. CDR3 nucleotides: TGTGCCAGCAGCGTAGCGGGCGGGGGAATGACCGGGGAGCTGTTTTTT. Its translation is CASSVAGGGMTGELFF.

The J gene is TRBJ2-7, the V gene TRBV12-3 or TRBV12-4; D might be TRBD1 (6 bases). The CDR3 extends over 17 amino acids. Deletions cut 0 bases from V and 2 bases from J, with 17 bases between. The CDR3 loop is CASSLAWVWQGTYEQYF. The CDR3 bases are TGTGCCAGCAGTTTAGCGTGGGTGTGGCAGGGGACCTACGAGCAGTACTTC.

The chain is built from TRBV29-1 and TRBJ2-3; perhaps TRBD2 as D (7 bases). V was trimmed by 1 base and J by 2 bases, leaving 10 bases between them. In germline, CDR1 is SQVTM, CDR2 ANQGSEA. This CDR3 spans 14 amino acids. Here the CDR3 reads CSVEAGGHTDTQYF. The CDR3 DNA reads TGCAGCGTTGAAGCCGGGGGGCACACAGATACGCAGTATTTT.

This clonotype has a count of ten or more. The chain is built from TRBV6-1 and TRBJ1-1; D unclear. Germline V gene data show CDR1 as MNHNS and CDR2 as SASEGT. The CDR3 has 13 residues. V lost 3 bases and J lost 4, with 9 bases in between. The chain's CDR3 is CASSDRIGTEAFF. The CDR3, as DNA: TGTGCCAGCAGTGACAGGATTGGCACTGAAGCTTTCTTT.

Turning to this clonotype: This sequence may be a read error, since a much larger clone differs from it by one base. V is TRBV29-1 and J is TRBJ2-7; possible D gene TRBD1, 6 bases. With 6 bases removed from V and 6 bases from J, the gap between germline ends came to 15 bases. Germline CDR1 SQVTM, CDR2 ANQGSEA. This CDR3 spans 12 amino acids. The CDR3 DNA reads as TGCAGCGTCAATGGGGGCTACGGCGAGCAGTACTTC. It encodes CSVNGGYGEQYF.

This clonotype was detected only a few times. The V gene is TRBV6-5, the J gene TRBJ2-5; perhaps TRBD1 as D (5 bases). The CDR3 has 15 residues. Germline V gene lookup returns CDR1 MNHEY and CDR2 SVGAGI. The germline V and J ends were trimmed by 0 bases and 2 bases, with 10 bases remaining between them. CDR3 bases: TGTGCCAGCAGTTACTCTCGGCAGGGACAAGAGACCCAGTACTTC. Translation gives CASSYSRQGQETQYF.

This clonotype was counted only a few times. CDR3 sequence reads: CAISETGNNEKLFF. In DNA form, the CDR3 reads TGTGCCATCAGTGAAACCGGGAACAATGAAAAACTGTTTTTT. The genes are TRBV10-3 and TRBJ1-4; no reliable D call. Between the trimmed V and J ends, which lost 3 bases and 5 bases, there was a span of 10 bases. There are 14 residues in the CDR3. Germline V gene sequence: CDR1 ENHRY, CDR2 SYGVKD.

The sample holds a few counts of this clonotype. V is TRBV20-1 and J is TRBJ2-3, with 9 positions matching TRBD1. CDR3 length: 14 residues. V shed 3 bases, J shed 3 bases, and the junction held 4 bases outside the gene matches. The germline V gene encodes CDR1 DFQATT and CDR2 SNEGSKA (reference sequence). The CDR3 loop is CSASGTGITDTQYF. In DNA, the CDR3 is TGCAGTGCTAGCGGGACAGGGATTACAGATACGCAGTATTTT.

As concerns this clonotype: The DNA is left out, because the CDR3 cannot be placed on it with certainty; the CDR3 is given as TCRdb lists it. The chain combines TRBV12-3 or TRBV12-4 with TRBJ2-5; TRBD1 is the table's D call and was not checked against the DNA. The length of the CDR3 is 17 amino acids, counting both ends. The CDR3 loop reads CASSQFGTGTGHETQHF.

The chain uses TRBV6-2 or TRBV6-3 and TRBJ1-5; D may be TRBD1 (6 bases). CDR1 MNHEY and CDR2 SVGEGT come from the germline V gene. The CDR3 runs 14 residues. Trimming removed 5 bases from V and 3 bases from J, with 11 bases in between. This chain's CDR3 is CASSLDSANQPQHF. CDR3 bases: TGTGCCAGCAGTCTGGACAGCGCCAATCAGCCCCAGCATTTT.

This clonotype was picked up many times. The chain links TRBV7-9 to TRBJ1-4; D unresolved. The CDR3 consists of 12 residues. The V end lost 3 bases, the J end lost 8 bases, and 7 bases lay between the germline ends. Per germline, CDR1 SEHNR and CDR2 FQNEAQ (reference sequence). DNA for the CDR3: TGTGCCAGCAGCTTTCACGGAGAAAAACTGTTTTTT. Amino acids: CASSFHGEKLFF.

The table lists this clonotype with a few counts. This chain uses TRBV10-3 with TRBJ2-5, with 12 bases that match TRBD1. The V gene's germline CDR1 is ENHRY and CDR2 SYGVKD. The CDR3 length is 16 residues. After removal of 7 bases from V and 5 bases from J, the junction contained 11 bases not matched to a gene. The CDR3 is CAINSIRDRGPETQYF. DNA of the CDR3: TGTGCCATCAATTCAATCCGGGACAGGGGGCCGGAGACCCAGTACTTC.

V usage is TRBV7-3 and J usage is TRBJ1-1; maybe TRBD1 (5 bases). Trimming cost V 5 bases and J 8 bases, with 15 bases left between them. This CDR3 contains 13 residues. Germline-derived CDR1 and CDR2 are SGHTA and FQGTGA. Here the CDR3 reads CASSRRGAAEAFF. DNA of the CDR3: TGTGCCAGCAGCCGCCGTGGGGCAGCCGAAGCTTTCTTT.

This clonotype has a handful of counts. The J gene is TRBJ2-1, the V gene TRBV12-3 or TRBV12-4, with D tentatively TRBD1 (6 bases). Trimming left V 7 bases short and J 5 bases short, with 18 bases between. CDR3 length: 15 amino acids. Here the CDR3 reads CASTSHYREDNEQFF. The CDR3 coding sequence is TGTGCCAGCACCAGTCATTACAGGGAAGACAATGAGCAGTTCTTC.

The chain employs TRBV7-2 and TRBJ2-7; no reliable D call. Germline CDR1 is SGHTA and CDR2 is FQGNSA. This CDR3 comprises 12 residues. Trimming pared 4 bases from V and 7 bases from J, leaving 11 bases between. Written as DNA, the CDR3 is TGTGCCAGCAGCTACGAGGTGGGGGAGCAGTACTTC. Amino acids: CASSYEVGEQYF.

The gene calls are TRBV7-7 and TRBJ2-5; a possible D gene is TRBD1 (5 bases). Germline CDR1 SSHAT, CDR2 FNYEAQ (reference sequence). V dropped 4 bases and J dropped 1 base, with 13 bases sitting between them. The CDR3 is made up of 15 amino acids. As DNA, the CDR3 is TGTGCCAGCAGCTCGGCGGTAGGGGCCCAAGAGACCCAGTACTTC. This codes for CASSSAVGAQETQYF. The whole variable domain, filled in from reference TRBV7-7 and TRBJ2-5, reads GAGVSQSPRYKVTKRGQDVTLRCDPISSHATLYWYQQALGQGPEFLTYFNYEAQPDKSGLPSDRFSAERPEGSISTLTIQRTEQRDSAMYRCASSSAVGAQETQYFGPGTRLLVL.

This clonotype was observed a handful of times. The CDR3 bases are TGTGCCAGCAGCCCGGCGCGGGGGGCAGAGACCCAGTACTTC. Translation gives CASSPARGAETQYF. The rearrangement links TRBV11-2 to TRBJ2-5, with 8 positions matching TRBD2. CDR1 is SGHAT, CDR2 FQNNGV, per germline. Trimming cost V 5 bases and J 4 bases; bases outside gene matches: 6. CDR3 size: 14 residues.

The sample holds many counts of this clonotype. The rearrangement joins TRBV6-2 or TRBV6-3 to TRBJ1-1, with a weak D call TRBD1 (6 bases). This CDR3 spans 12 amino acids. V was cut by 7 bases and J by 6 bases, with 12 bases left in between. The germline V gene encodes CDR1 MNHEY and CDR2 SVGEGT. DNA of the CDR3: TGTGCCAGCACAACTGAGGGGGCTGAAGCTTTCTTT. This gives the protein CASTTEGAEAFF.

This clonotype was counted a few times. This chain uses TRBV6-1 with TRBJ1-2; 7 bases align to TRBD1. With 4 bases clipped from V and 5 bases from J, the junction kept 7 bases outside the gene matches. Germline V gene data show CDR1 as MNHNS and CDR2 as SASEGT. CDR3 length: 14 residues. The CDR3 loop is CASSGGTVLYGYTF. CDR3 DNA: TGTGCCAGCAGTGGCGGGACAGTCCTTTATGGCTACACCTTC.

This rearrangement joins TRBV4-2 to TRBJ1-1; no clear D gene. Trimming left V 4 bases short and J 4 bases short, with 10 bases between. This CDR3 is 13 amino acids long. Germline-derived CDR1 and CDR2 are LGHNA and YNFKEQ. The CDR3 coding sequence is TGTGCCAGCAGCCCCGTGGGGAGCACTGAAGCTTTCTTT. This sequence encodes CASSPVGSTEAFF.

The V call is TRBV5-5, the J call TRBJ2-7; D call uncertain. From germline, CDR1 is SGHKS and CDR2 YYEKEE (reference sequence). The CDR3 sequence is 16 residues long. With 3 bases removed from V and 0 bases from J, the gap between germline ends came to 16 bases. CDR3 sequence reads: CASSSVSFRASYEQYF. The CDR3 DNA reads TGTGCCAGCAGCTCAGTCTCCTTTCGGGCCTCCTACGAGCAGTACTTC.

This clonotype was counted at least ten times. The chain couples TRBV4-3 to TRBJ1-6; D gene ambiguous. Trimming took 4 bases from V and 12 from J, leaving 13 bases between them. Germline CDR1 reads LGHNA; CDR2 reads YSLEER. The CDR3 totals 13 residues. The CDR3 DNA is TGCGCCAGCAGCCTCTCGAAGTGGGAACCCCTCCACTTT. Its translation: CASSLSKWEPLHF.

The V and J genes are TRBV4-3 and TRBJ1-1, with 8 bases lining up with TRBD1. V was pared by 4 bases and J by 1 base, with 14 bases of the junction left unmatched. From germline, CDR1 is LGHNA and CDR2 YSLEER. The CDR3 contains 18 residues. The CDR3 sequence: CASSPSSGVTGENTEAFF. CDR3 nucleotide sequence: TGCGCCAGCAGCCCGTCAAGCGGGGTGACAGGGGAGAACACTGAAGCTTTCTTT.

The chain carries TRBV18 and TRBJ1-5; the D is unclear. CDR1 is KGHSH, CDR2 LQKENI, per germline. CDR3 length equals 15 residues. The V end lost 3 bases, the J end lost 2 bases, and 11 bases lay between the germline ends. CDR3 nucleotides: TGTGCCAGCTCACCTCGACATGGGGGCAATCAGCCCCAGCATTTT. Protein product: CASSPRHGGNQPQHF.